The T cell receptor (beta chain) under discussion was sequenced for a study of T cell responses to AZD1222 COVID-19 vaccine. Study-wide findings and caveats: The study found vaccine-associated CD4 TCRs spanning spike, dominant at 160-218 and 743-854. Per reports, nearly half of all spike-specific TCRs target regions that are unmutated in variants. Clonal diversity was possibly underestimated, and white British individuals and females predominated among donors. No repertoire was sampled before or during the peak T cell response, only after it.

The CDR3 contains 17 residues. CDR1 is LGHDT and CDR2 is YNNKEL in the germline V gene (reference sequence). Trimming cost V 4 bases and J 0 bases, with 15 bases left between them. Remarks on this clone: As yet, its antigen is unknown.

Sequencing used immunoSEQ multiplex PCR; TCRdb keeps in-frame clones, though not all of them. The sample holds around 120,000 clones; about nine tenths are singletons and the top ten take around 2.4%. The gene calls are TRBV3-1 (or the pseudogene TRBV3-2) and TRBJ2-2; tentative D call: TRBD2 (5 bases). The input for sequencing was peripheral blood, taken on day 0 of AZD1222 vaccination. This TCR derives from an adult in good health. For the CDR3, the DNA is TGTGCCAGCAGCCCCCTCCTGGGCGGGTCGAACACCGGGGAGCTGTTTTTT. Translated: CASSPLLGGSNTGELFF.